This record looks at one TCR beta chain sequence and its context. Its antigen is not yet known. No much larger clone is present one base from it, and per-base qualities are unavailable. The data derive from a study of CD8 T cells in ankylosing spondylitis (dated by TCRdb to about 2017). For context, the study as a whole: T cell receptor beta repertoires were profiled in healthy donors and ankylosing spondylitis patients so that disease-linked TCR variants could be found. Peripheral blood was sampled, and synovial fluid was additionally collected from ankylosing spondylitis patients. In total, the full study cohort was made up of over a hundred healthy donors and some 26 ankylosing spondylitis patients. Paper-wide results and their limitations: A TCR beta motif of several highly homologous amino acid variants appeared characteristic of blood from ankylosing spondylitis patients. The disease-linked clones showed a CD8+ phenotype and occurred at relatively low frequencies in peripheral blood. Significant enrichment of the disease-linked clones was reported in matched synovial fluid samples from ankylosing spondylitis patients. Some motif variants had previously been reported in the synovial fluid and blood of reactive arthritis patients, which suggests shared mechanisms of disease initiation.

A distance of 12 bases separates the germline ends of V and J, which lose 1 base and 0 bases respectively. The CDR3, cysteine through phenylalanine, is 16 amino acids long. Only the CDR3 region is kept as DNA, spanning 48 bases read in frame from base 1. CDR1 and CDR2 were assigned from the germline V gene (reference sequence) as LNHNV and YYDKDF. Instrument used: Illumina HiSeq 2500. TCR beta libraries were prepared by quantitative 5'-RACE with molecular barcodes. In the paper's pipeline: Disease-linked TCR variants were identified with a new computational method built on a probabilistic model of VDJ rearrangement. The public sequencing data were trimmed at Q25 with fastp and processed into clonotypes with MiXCR by TCRdb, which kept only in-frame beta chains. Entries are consolidated by CDR3 protein sequence, retaining the most common genes and DNA. The V and J calls were not made by the authors but by TCRdb's processing. This sample gives approximately 540,000 distinct CDR3 sequences in total; roughly 13% of them show up just once. The ten largest clones represent approximately 6.2% of the sample.

The source is a male donor with ankylosing spondylitis. Sequencing was done on a sample of blood, either unsorted or a sorted T cell fraction (not recorded which). The chain joins TRBV15 to TRBJ1-2, with the D gene not clear enough to name. The DNA sequence is as follows: TGTGCCACCAGCAGAGGTCTGGGGTCGACTAACTATGGCTACACCTTC. Translated, this gives CATSRGLGSTNYGYTF.